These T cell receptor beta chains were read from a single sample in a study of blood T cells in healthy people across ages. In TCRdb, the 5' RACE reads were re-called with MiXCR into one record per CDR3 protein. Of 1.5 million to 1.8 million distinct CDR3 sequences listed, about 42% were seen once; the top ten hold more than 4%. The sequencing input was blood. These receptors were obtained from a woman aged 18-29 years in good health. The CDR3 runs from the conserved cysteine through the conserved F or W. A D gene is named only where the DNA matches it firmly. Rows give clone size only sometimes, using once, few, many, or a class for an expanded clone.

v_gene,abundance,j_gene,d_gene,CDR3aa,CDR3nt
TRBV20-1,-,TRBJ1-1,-,CSARKRANTEAFF,TGCAGTGCTAGGAAACGGGCGAACACTGAAGCTTTCTTT
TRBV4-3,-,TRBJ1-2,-,CASSQATGPGYGYTF,TGCGCCAGCAGCCAAGCGACAGGTCCCGGCTATGGCTACACCTTC
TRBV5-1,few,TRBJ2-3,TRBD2,CASSLSSGAGTDTQYF,TGCGCCAGCAGCTTGAGCAGCGGGGCAGGCACAGATACGCAGTATTTT
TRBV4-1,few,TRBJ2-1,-,CASSQDLWDEQFF,TGCGCCAGCAGCCAAGACCTTTGGGATGAGCAGTTCTTC
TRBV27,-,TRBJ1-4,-,CASSFGGDEKLFF,TGTGCCAGCAGTTTCGGGGGGGATGAAAAGCTGTTTTTT
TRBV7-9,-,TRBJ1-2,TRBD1,CASFSGQGGGYTF,TGTGCCAGCTTCTCGGGACAGGGTGGCGGCTACACCTTC
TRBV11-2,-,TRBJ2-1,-,CASSILGGEQFF,TGTGCCAGCAGCATCCTGGGGGGTGAGCAGTTCTTC
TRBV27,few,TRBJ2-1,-,CASRGLRNEQFF,TGTGCCAGCAGGGGACTTAGGAATGAGCAGTTCTTC
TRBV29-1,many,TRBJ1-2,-,CSAGMGGYTF,TGCAGCGCAGGGATGGGAGGCTACACCTTC
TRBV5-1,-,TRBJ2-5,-,CASSLETSAGETQYF,TGCGCCAGCAGCTTGGAGACAAGTGCGGGGGAGACCCAGTACTTC
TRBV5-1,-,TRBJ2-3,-,CASSLDLATDTQYF,TGCGCCAGCAGCTTGGATCTAGCGACAGATACGCAGTATTTT
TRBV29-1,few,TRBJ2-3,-,CSVALRRGGTDTQYF,TGCAGCGTTGCCCTTCGCAGGGGCGGAACAGATACGCAGTATTTT
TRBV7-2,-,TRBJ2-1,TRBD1,CASSPTDRVGNEQFF,TGTGCCAGCAGCCCCACGGACAGGGTAGGAAATGAGCAGTTCTTC
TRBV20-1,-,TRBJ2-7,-,CSARKGGGTSSEQYF,TGCAGTGCTAGAAAAGGAGGGGGGACCTCCTCCGAGCAGTACTTC
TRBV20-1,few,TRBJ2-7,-,CSAPLRDEENEQYF,TGCAGTGCACCACTGCGGGACGAAGAAAACGAGCAGTACTTC
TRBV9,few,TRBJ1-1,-,CASSVGGFDTEAFF,TGTGCCAGCAGCGTAGGTGGTTTTGACACTGAAGCTTTCTTT
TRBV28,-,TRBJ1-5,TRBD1,CASMTGGQPQHF,TGTGCCAGCATGACAGGGGGACAGCCCCAGCATTTT
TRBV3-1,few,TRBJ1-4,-,CASSPPGQRDEKLFF,TGTGCCAGCAGCCCCCCAGGACAGAGGGATGAAAAACTGTTTTTT
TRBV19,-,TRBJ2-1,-,CASSMTAPVVDEQFF,TGTGCCAGTAGTATGACAGCCCCGGTAGTCGATGAGCAGTTCTTC
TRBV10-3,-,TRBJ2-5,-,CAISVGIPGETQYF,TGTGCCATCAGTGTAGGGATTCCGGGAGAGACCCAGTACTTC
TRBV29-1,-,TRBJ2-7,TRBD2,CRVDGLAGGNTYEQYF,TGCAGGGTTGATGGACTAGCGGGAGGAAATACCTACGAGCAGTACTTC
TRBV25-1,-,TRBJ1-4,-,CASSLEGDATNEKLFF,TGTGCCAGCAGTTTGGAGGGGGACGCAACTAATGAAAAACTGTTTTTT
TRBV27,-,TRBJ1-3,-,CASSLWGVPGSGNTIYF,TGTGCCAGCAGTTTATGGGGAGTCCCGGGCTCTGGAAACACCATATATTTT
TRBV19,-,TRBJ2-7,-,CASSNGFEQYF,TGTGCCAGTAGTAACGGTTTCGAGCAGTACTTC
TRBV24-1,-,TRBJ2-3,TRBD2,CATKGLVSDTQYF,TGTGCCACCAAAGGACTAGTCTCAGATACGCAGTATTTT
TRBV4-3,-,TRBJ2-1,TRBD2,CASSQSALAGDGEQFF,TGCGCCAGCAGCCAATCTGCGCTAGCGGGGGACGGTGAGCAGTTCTTC
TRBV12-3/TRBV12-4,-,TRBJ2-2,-,CASSFRSNTGELFF,TGTGCCAGCAGTTTCCGTTCGAACACCGGGGAGCTGTTTTTT
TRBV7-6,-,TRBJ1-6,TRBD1,CASSLGDRPRSYNSPLHF,TGTGCCAGCAGCTTAGGGGACAGGCCGCGGTCCTATAATTCACCCCTCCACTTT
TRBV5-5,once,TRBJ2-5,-,CASSFRDNHNEQYF,TGTGCCAGCAGCTTCAGAGACAACCACAATGAGCAGTACTTC
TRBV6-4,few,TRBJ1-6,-,CASSRDGYSPLHF,TGTGCCAGCAGCCGGGACGGATATTCACCCCTCCACTTT
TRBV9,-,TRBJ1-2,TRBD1,CASSELQGQVYGYTF,TGTGCCAGCAGCGAACTGCAGGGACAGGTCTATGGCTACACCTTC
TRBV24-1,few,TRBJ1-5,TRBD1,CATSRQGNQPQHF,TGTGCCACCAGCCGACAGGGTAATCAGCCCCAGCATTTT
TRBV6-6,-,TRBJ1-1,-,CASRPRKSDLDTEAFF,TGTGCCAGCAGGCCCCGAAAGAGTGATTTGGACACTGAAGCTTTCTTT
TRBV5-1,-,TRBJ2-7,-,CASTWGMGYEQYF,TGCGCCAGCACCTGGGGGATGGGGTACGAGCAGTACTTC
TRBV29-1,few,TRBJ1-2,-,CSERNRVGGYTF,TGCAGCGAAAGAAACAGGGTAGGGGGCTACACCTTC
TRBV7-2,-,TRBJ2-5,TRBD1,CASSLVYAGGRETQYF,TGTGCCAGCAGCTTAGTCTATGCAGGGGGAAGGGAGACCCAGTACTTC
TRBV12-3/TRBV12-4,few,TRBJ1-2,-,CASSDGPIPYGYTF,TGTGCCAGCAGTGACGGACCGATCCCCTATGGCTACACCTTC
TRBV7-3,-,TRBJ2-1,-,CASSLSQASYNEQFF,TGTGCCAGCAGCTTAAGCCAGGCATCCTACAATGAGCAGTTCTTC
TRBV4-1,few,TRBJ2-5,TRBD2,CASSQPGGRTYGQYF,TGCGCCAGCAGCCAGCCGGGAGGGCGGACCTATGGGCAGTACTTC
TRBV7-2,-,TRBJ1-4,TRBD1,CASSSYRGQDEKLFF,TGTGCCAGCAGCTCGTACAGGGGGCAGGATGAAAAACTGTTTTTT
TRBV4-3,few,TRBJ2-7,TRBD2,CASSLGASGTYEQYF,TGCGCCAGCAGCCTCGGGGCTAGCGGGACCTACGAGCAGTACTTC
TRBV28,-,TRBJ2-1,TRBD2,CASSLTRLAGGFHEQFF,TGTGCCAGCAGTTTAACCCGACTAGCGGGAGGATTCCATGAGCAGTTCTTC
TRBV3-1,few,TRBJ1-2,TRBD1,CASSPYTGENGYTF,TGTGCCAGCAGCCCTTACACAGGGGAGAATGGCTACACCTTC
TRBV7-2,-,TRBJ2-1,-,CASSLAGRTTYEQFF,TGTGCCAGCAGCTTAGCCGGGAGAACAACCTACGAGCAGTTCTTC
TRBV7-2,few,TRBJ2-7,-,CASSLTTTGYEQYF,TGTGCCAGCAGCTTAACGACTACAGGCTACGAGCAGTACTTC
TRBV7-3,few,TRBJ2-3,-,CASSLTSVRTDTQYF,TGTGCCAGCAGCTTAACCTCGGTCCGGACAGATACGCAGTATTTT
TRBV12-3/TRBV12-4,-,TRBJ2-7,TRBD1,CASSFAGGQYF,TGTGCCAGCAGTTTTGCAGGGGGTCAGTACTTC
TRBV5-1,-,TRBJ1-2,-,CASSFWTAGDYGYTF,TGCGCCAGCAGCTTTTGGACAGCGGGGGATTATGGCTACACCTTC
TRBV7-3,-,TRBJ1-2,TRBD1,CASSPATGDYGYTF,TGTGCCAGCAGCCCAGCGACAGGGGACTATGGCTACACCTTC
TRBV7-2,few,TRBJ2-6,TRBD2,CASSPSTSGGSGANVLTF,TGTGCCAGCAGTCCCTCCACTAGCGGGGGATCCGGGGCCAACGTCCTGACTTTC
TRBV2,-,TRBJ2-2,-,CASRPTKTGELFF,TGTGCCAGCAGACCTACAAAGACCGGGGAGCTGTTTTTT
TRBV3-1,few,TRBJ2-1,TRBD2,CASSQGRTSGDNEQFF,TGTGCCAGCAGCCAAGGTCGGACTAGCGGGGACAATGAGCAGTTCTTC
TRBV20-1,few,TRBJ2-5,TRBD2,CSARDQVVTSGSRYIQETQYF,TGCAGTGCTAGAGATCAAGTCGTGACTAGCGGGAGCCGTTACATCCAAGAGACCCAGTACTTC
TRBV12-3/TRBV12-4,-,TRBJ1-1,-,CASSFVGGSMWNTEAFF,TGTGCCAGCAGTTTTGTCGGGGGCTCGATGTGGAACACTGAAGCTTTCTTT
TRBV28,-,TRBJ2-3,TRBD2,CASSVEAGGTTQYF,TGTGCCAGCAGTGTAGAAGCGGGAGGTACAACGCAGTATTTT
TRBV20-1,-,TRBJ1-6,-,CSAQPPNDYNSPLHF,TGCAGTGCTCAACCCCCAAACGACTATAATTCACCCCTCCACTTT
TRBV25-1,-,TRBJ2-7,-,CASSEAGGFDEQYF,TGTGCCAGCAGCGAGGCCGGAGGATTCGACGAGCAGTACTTC
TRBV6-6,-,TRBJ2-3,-,CASSYPALQGRDTQYF,TGTGCCAGCAGTTACCCTGCCCTTCAGGGTCGCGATACGCAGTATTTT
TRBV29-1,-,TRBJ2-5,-,CSVEVVEQYF,TGCAGCGTTGAGGTTGTTGAGCAGTACTTC
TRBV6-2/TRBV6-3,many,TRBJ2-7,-,CASSVFSYEQYF,TGTGCCAGCAGCGTGTTCTCCTACGAGCAGTACTTC